The clone carrying this TCR beta chain was counted between two and nine times. The antigen is unknown. The study included ophthalmopathy patients with Clinical Activity Score at least 3, NOSPECS grade at least 4 and duration under 3 months. The data were taken from a study of T cells in Graves' hyperthyroidism and ophthalmopathy. The CDR3 has 16 amino acids. Looked up from germline, CDR1 is LGHNT and CDR2 is FRNRAP. V was pared by 5 bases and J by 3 bases, with 19 bases between. Findings and caveats of the study: Before onset, by a median of approximately 6.2 months, the model predicted ophthalmopathy. Blood shared most expanded thyroid clonotypes above 0.001. Through a model of 13 V-J features, ophthalmopathy was separated from stable hyperthyroidism.

Regions amplified from RNA transcripts were the TCR beta CDR3 regions. Initially, a first-round RT-PCR of the TCR CDR3 employed the HTBI primer set. One entry per CDR3 protein, called by TCRdb with MiXCR from the multiplex PCR reads. Counted here are more than 450,000 distinct CDR3 sequences, around 20% occurring once; the ten biggest clones make up less than 55%. The V and J genes are TRBV12-5 and TRBJ1-1; D gene ambiguous. The sample comprised blood. The TCR was taken from a man aged 40-50 years with Graves' ophthalmopathy. CDR3 DNA: TGTGCTAGTGGTCCGCCCAGCGGAGAGTATGACACTGAAGCTTTCTTT. Its protein product is CASGPPSGEYDTEAFF.